The 18 T cell receptor beta chains given below trace back to one sample, sequenced in a study of T cells in Graves' hyperthyroidism and ophthalmopathy (dated by TCRdb to about 2019). Libraries were made using multiplex PCR. Data came from an Illumina HiSeq 2000. The TCR beta CDR3 regions were amplified from the RNA transcripts. For the first round of RT-PCR on the TCR CDR3, the HTBI primer set was used together with the Qiagen OneStep RT-PCR kit. TCRdb applied fastp at Q25 and MiXCR to the public reads, then kept only in-frame beta chains. Rows are unified per CDR3 protein, each entry keeping the most common DNA and genes. For this sample there are about 260,000 distinct CDR3 sequences; roughly 15% appear just once. In total, the top ten clones hold approximately 30% of the sample. Sequenced sample: blood. The origin of the receptors is a woman younger than 30 with Graves' ophthalmopathy.

This clonotype was recorded many times. The chain joins TRBV28 to TRBJ2-2; TRBD2 matches at 10 bases. This CDR3 spans 16 amino acids. V gave up 3 bases and J gave up 5 bases; unmatched junction bases: 6. From germline, CDR1 is MDHEN and CDR2 SYDVKM. CDR3 protein: CASSFNSGGLTGELFF. The CDR3, as DNA: TGTGCCAGCAGTTTTAATAGCGGGGGGCTGACCGGGGAGCTGTTTTTT.

This clonotype has at least ten counts. The gene calls are TRBV12-3 or TRBV12-4 and TRBJ1-1, with unresolved D. This CDR3 spans 12 amino acids. The germline V and J ends were trimmed by 6 bases and 1 base, with 6 bases remaining between them. The CDR3 loop reads CASSRENTEAFF. Here the CDR3 DNA reads TGTGCCAGCAGCCGGGAGAACACTGAAGCTTTCTTT.

This clonotype occurred many times. The gene calls are TRBV4-1 and TRBJ2-3; D possibly corresponds to TRBD2 (6 bases). With 4 bases removed from V and 6 bases from J, the gap between germline ends came to 14 bases. The germline CDR1 and CDR2 sequences are MGHRA and YSYEKL. The CDR3 extends over 14 amino acids. This chain's CDR3 is CASSPARGTDTQYF. The CDR3 coding sequence is TGCGCCAGCAGCCCAGCCCGGGGGACGGATACGCAGTATTTT.

The chain employs TRBV10-2 and TRBJ2-3; the D is unclear. Per germline, CDR1 WSHSY and CDR2 SAAADI. V lost 3 bases and J lost 2, with 36 bases in between. The CDR3 runs to 23 residues. CDR3: CASSEGLVYLAMFRSSHTDTQYF. CDR3 in DNA: TGCGCCAGCAGTGAAGGTCTAGTTTATCTCGCTATGTTTCGCAGCAGTCACACAGATACGCAGTATTTT.

This clonotype came up many times. This chain joins TRBV27 and TRBJ2-4; D not certain. V was clipped by 5 bases and J by 4 bases, with 3 bases between them. CDR1 is MNHEY and CDR2 is SMNVEV in the germline V gene (reference sequence). This CDR3 region has 11 residues. CDR3 sequence: CASSQKNIQYF. The CDR3, as DNA: TGTGCCAGCAGTCAGAAAAACATTCAGTACTTC.

This clonotype was recorded at least ten times. The rearrangement links TRBV3-1 to TRBJ2-7; 9 nucleotides align to TRBD1. V lost 4 bases and J lost 7; bases outside the gene matches: 8. Germline CDR1 is LGHDT and CDR2 is YNNKEL (reference sequence). This CDR3 is built from 14 residues. The DNA for the CDR3 is TGTGCCAGCAGCCGTACCGGGACAGGGAGGGAGCAGTACTTC. Translation: CASSRTGTGREQYF.

A single count supports this clonotype. The chain carries TRBV20-1 and TRBJ2-1; 9 bases are a match to TRBD2. This CDR3 comprises 12 residues. The J segment lost 7 bases and the V segment lost 5 bases, leaving 3 bases of the junction unmatched. The germline CDR1 and CDR2 sequences are DFQATT and SNEGSKA (reference sequence). The CDR3 nucleotides read TGCAGTGCTGGACTAGCGACTAATGAGCAGTTCTTC. This encodes CSAGLATNEQFF.

At least ten counts were recorded for this clonotype. The CDR3 is CSAHGGVPYEQYF. CDR3 DNA: TGCAGTGCACACGGTGGGGTCCCCTACGAGCAGTACTTC. V and J are TRBV20-1 and TRBJ2-7; D is ambiguous. Trimming took off 6 bases at V and 2 bases at J, with 14 bases between the two ends. Germline assignment: CDR1 DFQATT and CDR2 SNEGSKA (reference sequence). The CDR3 length is 13 residues.

At least ten counts were recorded for this clonotype. The V call is TRBV15, the J call TRBJ2-2, with D uncertain. This CDR3 is built from 16 residues. CDR1 LNHNV and CDR2 YYDKDF come from the germline V gene (reference sequence). V lost 0 bases, J lost 3 bases, and 11 bases lay in between. CDR3 region: CATSRDLGIDTGELFF. CDR3 nucleotides: TGTGCCACCAGCAGAGATCTAGGGATTGACACCGGGGAGCTGTTTTTT.

V gene TRBV20-1 combines with J gene TRBJ2-7; TRBD2 agrees at 15 bases. The CDR3 sequence is 15 residues long. The ends lost 5 bases at V and 1 base at J; junction bases unmatched: 3. Germline loops: CDR1 DFQATT, CDR2 SNEGSKA (reference sequence). The CDR3 loop reads CSASGTSGGSYEQYF. The CDR3 DNA sequence: TGCAGTGCTTCTGGGACTAGCGGGGGGTCCTACGAGCAGTACTTC.

This clonotype was observed a few times. One end of the junction is discordant with germline, which a read error may explain. The rearrangement joins TRBV7-7 to TRBJ2-1; the D call may be TRBD1 or TRBD2 (5 bases each). CDR3 size: 13 residues. Germline CDR1 is SSHAT and CDR2 is FNYEAQ (reference sequence). CDR3 DNA sequence: TGTGCTAGCAGCCCGTGGGGGATCAACGAGCAGTTCTTC. It translates to CASSPWGINEQFF.

The chain links TRBV6-4 to TRBJ2-2, with 10 bases that match TRBD2. The trim removed 3 bases at V and 6 bases at J, leaving 7 bases unmatched. This CDR3 has 16 amino acids. Germline V gene sequence: CDR1 MRHNA, CDR2 SNTAGT. This CDR3 reads CASSEGASGSPGELFF. CDR3 DNA sequence: TGTGCCAGCAGTGAAGGGGCTAGCGGGAGTCCCGGGGAGCTGTTTTTT.

This clonotype was counted many times. The V and J genes are TRBV9 and TRBJ2-5, with TRBD2 as a possible D gene (6 bases). CDR3 size: 14 residues. Between the trimmed V and J ends, which lost 4 bases and 2 bases, there was a span of 12 bases. Germline loops: CDR1 SGDLS, CDR2 YYNGEE. The CDR3 coding sequence is TGTGCCAGCAGCCATACGGGAGAGCAAGAGACCCAGTACTTC. Encoded protein: CASSHTGEQETQYF.

This clonotype appeared many times. The chain uses TRBV6-6 and TRBJ2-7, with 8 bases lining up with TRBD2. The J segment lost 3 bases and the V segment lost 2 bases, leaving 3 bases of the junction unmatched. This CDR3 contains 14 residues. Germline lookup yields CDR1 MNHNY and CDR2 SVGAGI (reference sequence). The CDR3 bases are TGTGCCAGCAGTTACCCGGGACTAGTCTACGAGCAGTACTTC. Amino acids: CASSYPGLVYEQYF.

At least ten counts were recorded for this clonotype. The CDR3 loop reads CASSMSPGLAGGPVEQFF. In DNA form, the CDR3 reads TGTGCCAGCAGCATGAGCCCGGGACTAGCGGGGGGGCCTGTTGAGCAGTTCTTC. The V gene is TRBV7-6, the J gene TRBJ2-1, with 16 bases aligning to TRBD2. The germline CDR1 and CDR2 sequences are SGHVS and FNYEAQ. The V and J ends lost 5 bases and 9 bases, in that order; junction bases with no gene match: 13. The CDR3 has 18 residues. Drawing the rest from reference TRBV7-6 and TRBJ2-1, the complete variable domain is GAGVSQSPRYKVTKRGQDVALRCDPISGHVSLYWYRQALGQGPEFLTYFNYEAQQDKSGLPNDRFSAERPEGSISTLTIQRTEQRDSAMYRCASSMSPGLAGGPVEQFFGPGTRLTVL.

This clonotype was seen once. The gene calls are TRBV20-1 and TRBJ2-3, with TRBD2 identical over 13 bases. Germline CDR1 is DFQATT and CDR2 is SNEGSKA (reference sequence). The CDR3 is made up of 16 amino acids. V lost 3 bases, J lost 3 bases, and 6 bases stayed unmatched. The CDR3 nucleotides are TGCAGTGCTAGTTTGAGGACTAGCGGGGGAACAGATACGCAGTATTTT. Residues: CSASLRTSGGTDTQYF.

The chain employs TRBV28 and TRBJ2-7; TRBD1 matches at 10 bases. From germline, CDR1 is MDHEN and CDR2 SYDVKM. The CDR3 has 15 residues. Trimming at V came to 3 bases and at J to 5 bases, leaving 7 bases not matched to a gene. In DNA, the CDR3 is TGTGCCAGCAGTTTGGGACAGGGGAGCTACCACGAGCAGTACTTC. Its translation: CASSLGQGSYHEQYF.

This clonotype was seen at least ten times. The V gene is TRBV10-2, the J gene TRBJ1-5, with 7 bases aligning to TRBD1. The V gene end was trimmed by 4 bases and the J gene end by 7 bases; junction bases not matched to a gene: 10. Looked up from germline, CDR1 is WSHSY and CDR2 is SAAADI. The CDR3 has 15 amino acids. CDR3 sequence (DNA): TGCGCCAGCAGTGTGGGGAACAGGGGTAGGCAGCCCCAGCATTTT. It is translated as CASSVGNRGRQPQHF.